This TCR beta chain comes out of a study of cytomegalovirus exposure and HLA in healthy donors. About the study: An earlier analysis identified some 110 million unique TCR beta sequences in about 200 million T cells.

The CDR3 is made up of 13 amino acids. V was cut by 1 base and J by 10 bases, with 13 bases left in between. CDR1 LNHDA and CDR2 SQIVND come from the germline V gene (reference sequence). Study conclusions and caveats: Cytomegalovirus association was assigned to over 150 TCR beta chains. Sequencing probably produced one cluster of sequence variants that were highly shared.

Points on this clone: Antigen unknown.

PCR amplification relied on 60 Vbeta primers (plus 13 Jbeta primers). Sequencing was performed with immunoSEQ multiplex PCR; in TCRdb, only in-frame clones are kept and a portion is missing. The sample holds under 250,000 clones, about 83% seen once. The chain links TRBV19 to TRBJ1-2; D might be TRBD1 (5 bases). What was sequenced was PBMCs. The sequence came from a woman aged 50 to 65 in good health and CMV-seropositive. The CDR3 bases are TGTGCCAGTAGTATAGTTCGGAGGGACCCCTACACCTTC. As protein: CASSIVRRDPYTF.